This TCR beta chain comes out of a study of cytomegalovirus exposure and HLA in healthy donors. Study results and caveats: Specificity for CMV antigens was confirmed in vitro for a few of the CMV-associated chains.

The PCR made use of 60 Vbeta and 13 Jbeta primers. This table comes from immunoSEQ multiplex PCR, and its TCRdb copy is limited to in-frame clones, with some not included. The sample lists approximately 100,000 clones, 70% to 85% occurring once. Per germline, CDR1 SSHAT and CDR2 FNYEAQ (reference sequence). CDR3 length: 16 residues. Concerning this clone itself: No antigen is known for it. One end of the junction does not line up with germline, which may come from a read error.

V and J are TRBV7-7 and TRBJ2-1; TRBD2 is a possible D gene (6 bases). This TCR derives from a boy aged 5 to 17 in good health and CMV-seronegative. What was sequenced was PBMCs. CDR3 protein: CASSPIIAEHYNEQFF. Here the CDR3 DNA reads TGTGCTAGCAGCCCGATCATAGCGGAACACTACAATGAGCAGTTCTTC.